This entry lists 2 T cell receptor beta chains sequenced from one sample in a study of blood T cells in healthy people across ages. The authors ran a second PCR of roughly 6 to 12 cycles using a sample-barcoded 5' primer and a J-beta primer mix. From the 5' RACE reads, TCRdb called clonotypes with MiXCR, one entry per CDR3 protein. This table holds hundreds of thousands of distinct CDR3 sequences, under 70% found once. Input material: blood. Source of these receptors: a man aged 55 to 70 in good health.

The table lists this clonotype with a few counts. This chain links TRBV29-1 with TRBJ2-1; 15 positions agree with TRBD2. Per germline, CDR1 SQVTM and CDR2 ANQGSEA. CDR3 size: 17 residues. Trimming removed 8 bases from V and 5 bases from J; junction bases left unmatched: 13. CDR3 region: CSFKVGTSGGTHNEQFF. The DNA of the CDR3 is TGCAGCTTTAAGGTGGGGACTAGCGGGGGGACCCACAATGAGCAGTTCTTC.

The J gene is TRBJ2-1, the V gene TRBV5-1; 10 bases line up with TRBD1. The CDR3 extends over 15 amino acids. Germline loops: CDR1 SGHRS, CDR2 YFSETQ. V trimming: 1 base; J trimming: 7 bases; junction bases outside the gene matches: 5. CDR3 DNA: TGCGCCAGCAGCTTGATTGGGGGACAGGGGAATGAGCAGTTCTTC. Amino acids: CASSLIGGQGNEQFF. Supplemented by reference TRBV5-1 and TRBJ2-1, the full variable domain reads KAGVTQTPRYLIKTRGQQVTLSCSPISGHRSVSWYQQTPGQGLQFLFEYFSETQRNKGNFPGRFSGRQFSNSRSEMNVSTLELGDSALYLCASSLIGGQGNEQFFGPGTRLTVL.